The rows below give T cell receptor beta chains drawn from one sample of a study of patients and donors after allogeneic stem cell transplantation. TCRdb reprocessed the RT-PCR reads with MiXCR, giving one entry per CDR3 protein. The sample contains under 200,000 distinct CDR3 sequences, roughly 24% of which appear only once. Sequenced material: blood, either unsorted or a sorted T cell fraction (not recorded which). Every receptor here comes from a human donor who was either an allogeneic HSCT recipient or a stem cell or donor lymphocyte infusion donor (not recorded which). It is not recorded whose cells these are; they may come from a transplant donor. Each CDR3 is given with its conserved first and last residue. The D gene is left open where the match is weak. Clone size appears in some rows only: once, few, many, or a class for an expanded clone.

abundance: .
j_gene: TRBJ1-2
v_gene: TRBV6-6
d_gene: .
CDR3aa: CASSYSSRGRYRGYTF
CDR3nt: TGTGCCAGCAGTTACTCGAGTCGGGGTCGATACAGAGGCTACACCTTC

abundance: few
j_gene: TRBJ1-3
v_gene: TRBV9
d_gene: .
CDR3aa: CASSVEVGNTIYF
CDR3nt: TGTGCCAGCAGCGTAGAGGTCGGAAACACCATATATTTT

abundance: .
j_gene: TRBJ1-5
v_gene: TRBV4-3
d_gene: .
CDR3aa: CASSQDWGQPQHF
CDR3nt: TGCGCCAGCAGCCAAGATTGGGGTCAGCCCCAGCATTTT

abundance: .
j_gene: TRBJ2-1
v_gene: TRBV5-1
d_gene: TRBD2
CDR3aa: CASSYPGTSGSYNEQFF
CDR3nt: TGCGCCAGCAGCTATCCCGGGACTAGCGGCTCCTACAATGAGCAGTTCTTC

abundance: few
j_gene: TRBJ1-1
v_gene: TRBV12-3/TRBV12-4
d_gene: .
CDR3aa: CASKRGTMNTEAFF
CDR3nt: TGTGCCAGCAAACGGGGGACCATGAACACTGAAGCTTTCTTT

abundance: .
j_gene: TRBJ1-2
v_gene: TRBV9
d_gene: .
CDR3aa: CASSVGANYGYTF
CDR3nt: TGTGCCAGCAGCGTAGGGGCGAACTATGGCTACACCTTC

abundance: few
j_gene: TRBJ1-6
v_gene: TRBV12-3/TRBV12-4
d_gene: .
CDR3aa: CASSFDTGLSPLHF
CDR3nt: TGTGCCAGCAGTTTTGATACAGGGTTGTCACCCCTCCACTTT

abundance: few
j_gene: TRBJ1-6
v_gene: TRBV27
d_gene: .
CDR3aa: CASSSAASSPLHF
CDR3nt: TGTGCCAGCAGTTCGGCAGCAAGTTCACCCCTCCACTTT

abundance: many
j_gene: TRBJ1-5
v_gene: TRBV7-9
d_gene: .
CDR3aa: CASSPGAGTNSNQPQHF
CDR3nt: TGTGCCAGCAGCCCTGGGGCAGGGACGAATAGCAATCAGCCCCAGCATTTT

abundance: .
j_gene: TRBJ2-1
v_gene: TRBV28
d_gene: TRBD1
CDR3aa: CASSLGGRGIGNEQFF
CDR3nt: TGTGCCAGCAGTTTAGGCGGCAGGGGGATCGGGAATGAGCAGTTCTTC

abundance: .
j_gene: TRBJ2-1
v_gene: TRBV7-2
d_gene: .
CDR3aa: CASIAGDYLNNEQFF
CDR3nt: TGTGCCAGCATCGCAGGGGACTACCTTAACAATGAGCAGTTCTTC